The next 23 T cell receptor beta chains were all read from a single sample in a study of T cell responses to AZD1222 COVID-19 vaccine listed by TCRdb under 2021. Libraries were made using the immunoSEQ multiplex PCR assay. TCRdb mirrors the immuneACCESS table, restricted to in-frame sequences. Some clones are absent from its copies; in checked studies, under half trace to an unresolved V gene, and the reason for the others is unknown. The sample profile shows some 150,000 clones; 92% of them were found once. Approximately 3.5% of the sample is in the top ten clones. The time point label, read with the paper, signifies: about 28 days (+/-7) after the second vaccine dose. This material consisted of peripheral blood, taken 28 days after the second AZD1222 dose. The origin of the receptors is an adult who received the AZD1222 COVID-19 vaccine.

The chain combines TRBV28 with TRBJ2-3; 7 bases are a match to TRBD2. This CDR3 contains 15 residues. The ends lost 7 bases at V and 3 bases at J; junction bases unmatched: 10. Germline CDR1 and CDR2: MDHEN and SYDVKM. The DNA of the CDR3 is TGTGCCAGCAATCCCGGACTAGTCCGGACAGATACGCAGTATTTT. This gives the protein CASNPGLVRTDTQYF.

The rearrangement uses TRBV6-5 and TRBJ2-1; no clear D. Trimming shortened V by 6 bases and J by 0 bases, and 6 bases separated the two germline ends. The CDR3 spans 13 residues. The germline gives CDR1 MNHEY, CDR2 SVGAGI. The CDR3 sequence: CASRQSSYNEQFF. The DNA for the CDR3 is TGTGCCAGCAGACAAAGCTCCTACAATGAGCAGTTCTTC.

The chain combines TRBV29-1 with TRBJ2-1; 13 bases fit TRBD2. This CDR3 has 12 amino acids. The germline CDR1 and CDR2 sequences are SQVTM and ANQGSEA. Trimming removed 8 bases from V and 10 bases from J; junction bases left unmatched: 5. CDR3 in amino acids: CSLGTSGMEQFF. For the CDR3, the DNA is TGCAGCCTGGGGACTAGCGGGATGGAGCAGTTCTTC.

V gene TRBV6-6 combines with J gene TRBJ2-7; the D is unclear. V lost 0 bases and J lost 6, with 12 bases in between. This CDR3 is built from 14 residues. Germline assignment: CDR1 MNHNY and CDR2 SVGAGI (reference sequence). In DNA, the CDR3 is TGTGCCAGCAGTTACTCGACGGAAGAAGGCGAGCAGTACTTC. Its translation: CASSYSTEEGEQYF.

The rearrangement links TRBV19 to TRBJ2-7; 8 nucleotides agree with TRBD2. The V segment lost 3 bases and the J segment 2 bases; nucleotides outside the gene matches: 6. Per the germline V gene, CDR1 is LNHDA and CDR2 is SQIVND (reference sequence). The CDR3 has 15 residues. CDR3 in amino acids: CASSMGAGDTYEQYF. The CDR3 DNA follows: TGTGCCAGTAGTATGGGAGCGGGAGACACCTACGAGCAGTACTTC.

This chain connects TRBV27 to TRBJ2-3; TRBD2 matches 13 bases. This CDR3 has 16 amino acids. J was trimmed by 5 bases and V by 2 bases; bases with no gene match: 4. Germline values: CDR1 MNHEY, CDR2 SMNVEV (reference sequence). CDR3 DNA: TGTGCCAGCAGTTTAGGGACTAGCGGGAACCGAGATACGCAGTATTTT. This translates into CASSLGTSGNRDTQYF.

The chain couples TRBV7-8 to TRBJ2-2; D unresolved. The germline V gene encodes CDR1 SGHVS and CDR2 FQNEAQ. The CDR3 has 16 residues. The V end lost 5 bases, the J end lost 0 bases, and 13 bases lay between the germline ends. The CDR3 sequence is CASSPWTPANTGELFF. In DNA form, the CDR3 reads TGTGCCAGCAGCCCTTGGACGCCTGCGAACACCGGGGAGCTGTTTTTT.

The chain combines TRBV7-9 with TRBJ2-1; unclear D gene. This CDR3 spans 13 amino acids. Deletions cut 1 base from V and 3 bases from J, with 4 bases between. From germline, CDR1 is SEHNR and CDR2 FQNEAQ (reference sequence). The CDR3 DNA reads TGTGCCAGCAGCTTAGGGGACTACAATGAGCAGTTCTTC. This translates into CASSLGDYNEQFF.

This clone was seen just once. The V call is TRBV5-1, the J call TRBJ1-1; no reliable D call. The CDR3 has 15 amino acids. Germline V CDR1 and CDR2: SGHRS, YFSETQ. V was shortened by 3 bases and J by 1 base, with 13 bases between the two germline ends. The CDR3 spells CASSSTTVGNTEAFF. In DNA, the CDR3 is TGCGCCAGCAGCTCCACGACCGTGGGGAACACTGAAGCTTTCTTT.

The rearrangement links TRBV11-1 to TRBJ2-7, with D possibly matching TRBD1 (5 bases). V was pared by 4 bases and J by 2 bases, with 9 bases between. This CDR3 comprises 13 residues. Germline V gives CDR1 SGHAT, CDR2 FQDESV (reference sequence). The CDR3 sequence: CASSYRTPYEQYF. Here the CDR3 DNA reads TGTGCCAGCAGCTACAGGACCCCCTACGAGCAGTACTTC. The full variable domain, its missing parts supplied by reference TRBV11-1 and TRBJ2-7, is EAEVAQSPRYKITEKSQAVAFWCDPISGHATLYWYRQILGQGPELLVQFQDESVVDDSQLPKDRFSAERLKGVDSTLKIQPAELGDSAMYLCASSYRTPYEQYFGPGTRLTVT.

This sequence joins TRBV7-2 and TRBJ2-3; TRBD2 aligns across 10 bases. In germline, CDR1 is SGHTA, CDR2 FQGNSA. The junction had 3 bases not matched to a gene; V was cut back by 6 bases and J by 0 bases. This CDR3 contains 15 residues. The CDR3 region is CASRPTSGSTDTQYF. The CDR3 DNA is TGTGCCAGCAGACCGACTAGCGGGAGCACAGATACGCAGTATTTT. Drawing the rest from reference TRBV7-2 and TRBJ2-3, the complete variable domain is GAGVSQSPSNKVTEKGKDVELRCDPISGHTALYWYRQSLGQGLEFLIYFQGNSAPDKSGLPSDRFSAERTGGSVSTLTIQRTQQEDSAVYLCASRPTSGSTDTQYFGPGTRLTVL.

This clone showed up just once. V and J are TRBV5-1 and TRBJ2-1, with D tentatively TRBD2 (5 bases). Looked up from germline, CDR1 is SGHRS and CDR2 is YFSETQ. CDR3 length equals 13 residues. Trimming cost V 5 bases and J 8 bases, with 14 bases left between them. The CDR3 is CASSLWGEDEQFF. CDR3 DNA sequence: TGCGCCAGCAGTTTGTGGGGAGAGGATGAGCAGTTCTTC.

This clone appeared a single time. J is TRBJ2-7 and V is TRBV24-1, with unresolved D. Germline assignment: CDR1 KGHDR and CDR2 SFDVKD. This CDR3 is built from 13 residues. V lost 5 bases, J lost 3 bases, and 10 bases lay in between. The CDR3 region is CATSGQNFYEQYF. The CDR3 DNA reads TGTGCCACCAGTGGACAAAATTTCTACGAGCAGTACTTC.

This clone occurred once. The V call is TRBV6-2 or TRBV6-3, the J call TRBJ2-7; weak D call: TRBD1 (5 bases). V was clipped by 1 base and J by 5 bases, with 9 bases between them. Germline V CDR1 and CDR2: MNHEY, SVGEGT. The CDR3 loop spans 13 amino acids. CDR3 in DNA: TGTGCCAGCAGTTACTTGTCAGGGCACGAGCAGTACTTC. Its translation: CASSYLSGHEQYF.

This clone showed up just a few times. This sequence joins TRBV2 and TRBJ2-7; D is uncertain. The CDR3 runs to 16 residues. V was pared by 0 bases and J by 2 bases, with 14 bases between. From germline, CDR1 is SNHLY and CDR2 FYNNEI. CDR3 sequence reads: CASSEAGGLTTYEQYF. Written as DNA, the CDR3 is TGTGCCAGCAGTGAAGCGGGCGGCCTAACCACCTACGAGCAGTACTTC. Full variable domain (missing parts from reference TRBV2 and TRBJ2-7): EPEVTQTPSHQVTQMGQEVILRCVPISNHLYFYWYRQILGQKVEFLVSFYNNEISEKSEIFDDQFSVERPDGSNFTLKIRSTKLEDSAMYFCASSEAGGLTTYEQYFGPGTRLTVT.

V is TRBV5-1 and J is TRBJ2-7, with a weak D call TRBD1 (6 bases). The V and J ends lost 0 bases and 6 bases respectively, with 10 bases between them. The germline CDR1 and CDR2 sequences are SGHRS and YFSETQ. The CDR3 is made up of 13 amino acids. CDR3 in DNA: TGCGCCAGCAGCTTGGACAGGGTTGCCGAGCAGTACTTC. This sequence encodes CASSLDRVAEQYF.

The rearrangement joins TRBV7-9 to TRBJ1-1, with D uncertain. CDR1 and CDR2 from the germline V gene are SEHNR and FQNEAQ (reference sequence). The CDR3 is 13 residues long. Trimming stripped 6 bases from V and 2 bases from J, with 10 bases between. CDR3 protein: CASSRYFNTEAFF. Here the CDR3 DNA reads TGTGCCAGCAGTAGATACTTCAACACTGAAGCTTTCTTT.

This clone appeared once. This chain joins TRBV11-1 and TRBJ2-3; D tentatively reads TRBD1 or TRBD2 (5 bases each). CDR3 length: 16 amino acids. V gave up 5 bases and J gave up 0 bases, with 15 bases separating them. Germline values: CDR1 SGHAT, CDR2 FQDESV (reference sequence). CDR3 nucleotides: TGTGCCAGCAGCCGAGGGCGATGGGGGAGCACAGATACGCAGTATTTT. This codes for CASSRGRWGSTDTQYF.

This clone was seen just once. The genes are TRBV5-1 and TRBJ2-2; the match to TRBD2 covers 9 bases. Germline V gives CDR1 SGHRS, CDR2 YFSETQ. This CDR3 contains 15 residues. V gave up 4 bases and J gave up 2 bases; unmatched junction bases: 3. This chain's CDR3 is CASSRTSENTGELFF. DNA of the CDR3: TGCGCCAGCAGCCGGACTAGCGAAAACACCGGGGAGCTGTTTTTT.

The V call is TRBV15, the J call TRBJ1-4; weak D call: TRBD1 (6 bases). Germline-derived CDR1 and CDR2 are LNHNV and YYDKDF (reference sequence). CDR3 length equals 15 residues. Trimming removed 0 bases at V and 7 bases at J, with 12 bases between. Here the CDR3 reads CATSRDREGGEKLFF. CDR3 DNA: TGTGCCACCAGCAGAGATAGAGAGGGGGGTGAAAAACTGTTTTTT.

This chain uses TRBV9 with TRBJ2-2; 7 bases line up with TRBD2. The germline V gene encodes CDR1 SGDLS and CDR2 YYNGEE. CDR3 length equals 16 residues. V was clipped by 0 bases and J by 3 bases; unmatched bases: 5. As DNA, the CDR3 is TGTGCCAGCAGCGTAGACCCTAGCGGATACACCGGGGAGCTGTTTTTT. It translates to CASSVDPSGYTGELFF. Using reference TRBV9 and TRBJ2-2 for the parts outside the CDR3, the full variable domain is DSGVTQTPKHLITATGQRVTLRCSPRSGDLSVYWYQQSLDQGLQFLIQYYNGEERAKGNILERFSAQQFPDLHSELNLSSLELGDSALYFCASSVDPSGYTGELFFGEGSRLTVL.

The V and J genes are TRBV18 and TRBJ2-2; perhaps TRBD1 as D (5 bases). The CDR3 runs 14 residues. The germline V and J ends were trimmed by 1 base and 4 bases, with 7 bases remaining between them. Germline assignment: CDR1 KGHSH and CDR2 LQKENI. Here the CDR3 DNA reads TGTGCCAGCTCACCACGACAGACCACCGGGGAGCTGTTTTTT. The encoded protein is CASSPRQTTGELFF. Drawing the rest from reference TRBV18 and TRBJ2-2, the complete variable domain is NAGVMQNPRHLVRRRGQEARLRCSPMKGHSHVYWYRQLPEEGLKFMVYLQKENIIDESGMPKERFSAEFPKEGPSILRIQQVVRGDSAAYFCASSPRQTTGELFFGEGSRLTVL.

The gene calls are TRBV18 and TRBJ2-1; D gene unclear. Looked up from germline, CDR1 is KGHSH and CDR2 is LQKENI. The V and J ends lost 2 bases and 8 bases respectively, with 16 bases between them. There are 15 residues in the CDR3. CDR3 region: CASSPSQSGYDEQFF. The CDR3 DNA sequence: TGTGCCAGCTCACCATCCCAGTCCGGGTACGATGAGCAGTTCTTC. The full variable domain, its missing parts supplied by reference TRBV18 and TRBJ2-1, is NAGVMQNPRHLVRRRGQEARLRCSPMKGHSHVYWYRQLPEEGLKFMVYLQKENIIDESGMPKERFSAEFPKEGPSILRIQQVVRGDSAAYFCASSPSQSGYDEQFFGPGTRLTVL.